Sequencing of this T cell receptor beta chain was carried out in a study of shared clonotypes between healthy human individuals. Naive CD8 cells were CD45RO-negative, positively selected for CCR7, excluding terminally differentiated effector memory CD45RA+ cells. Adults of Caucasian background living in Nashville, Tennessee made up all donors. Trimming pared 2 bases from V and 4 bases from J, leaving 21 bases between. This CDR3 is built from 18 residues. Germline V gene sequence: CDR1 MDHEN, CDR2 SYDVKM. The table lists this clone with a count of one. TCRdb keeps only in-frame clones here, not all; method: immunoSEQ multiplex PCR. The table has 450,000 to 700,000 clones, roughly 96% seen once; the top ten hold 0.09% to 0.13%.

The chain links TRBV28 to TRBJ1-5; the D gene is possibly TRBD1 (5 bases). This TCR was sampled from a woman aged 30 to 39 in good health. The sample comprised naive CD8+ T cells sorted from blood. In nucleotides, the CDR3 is TGTGCCAGCAGTTTAATCTTGTCGACAGAAAGACTGAATCAGCCCCAGCATTTT. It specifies CASSLILSTERLNQPQHF.